This T cell receptor beta chain was recovered during a study of T cell responses to AZD1222 COVID-19 vaccine. Study-wide context: Doses given second, at about 4 or about 12 weeks, were pooled.

General study findings and limits: The sample set comprised mostly white British donors with more females, and clonal diversity was possibly underestimated.

The ends were cut back, 0 bases at V and 5 bases at J, with 9 bases in the middle. The CDR3 spans 14 residues. Per the germline V gene, CDR1 is SGHRS and CDR2 is YFSETQ. Remarks on this clone: The antigen is not known.

Repertoires were generated with immunoSEQ multiplex PCR, while TCRdb's copy carries only in-frame clones and drops some. The table has more than 70,000 clones, 80% to 90% seen once. The sample in question was peripheral blood, obtained on day 0 of AZD1222 vaccination. The TCR originated in an adult in good health. The genes are TRBV5-1 and TRBJ1-5, with D possibly TRBD1 on 6 matching bases. The CDR3 sequence is CASSLGQGHQPQHF. CDR3 sequence (DNA): TGCGCCAGCAGCTTGGGGCAGGGGCATCAGCCCCAGCATTTT.